Each of the 3 T cell receptor beta chains below was sequenced from the same sample in a study of beta chain features in type 1 diabetes. Sequenced material consisted of expressed TCRB transcripts (all of the isolated RNA was reverse transcribed). The table came from immunoSEQ multiplex PCR; TCRdb's copy has only in-frame clones and leaves some out. The data contain 150,000 to 200,000 clones, 9% to 10% of them singletons. Source material: central memory CD4+ T cells from blood. The receptors were gathered from a woman between 18 and 29 years old in good health.

This clone appeared a few times. The chain carries TRBV6-5 and TRBJ1-5; D is unresolved. The CDR3 runs to 13 residues. V was pared by 4 bases and J by 5 bases, with 9 bases between. CDR1 is MNHEY and CDR2 is SVGAGI in the germline V gene. The CDR3 here is CASSSPDDQPQHF. CDR3 nucleotides: TGTGCCAGCAGTTCCCCAGATGATCAGCCCCAGCATTTT.

This clone was recorded a few times. The V gene is TRBV29-1, the J gene TRBJ1-2, with 10 bases that match TRBD1. The CDR3 covers 13 residues. V shed 3 bases, J shed 5 bases, and the junction held 3 bases outside the gene matches. Germline CDR1 and CDR2: SQVTM and ANQGSEA. CDR3 sequence: CSVERTGGYGYTF. In DNA, the CDR3 is TGCAGCGTTGAGCGGACAGGGGGGTATGGCTACACCTTC.

The chain combines TRBV29-1 with TRBJ2-4; 7 nucleotides match TRBD1. Trimming took 4 bases from V and 0 from J; bases not matched to a gene: 6. Germline CDR1 and CDR2: SQVTM and ANQGSEA. The CDR3 runs to 15 residues. The CDR3 protein is CSVASTGLAKNIQYF. The CDR3 nucleotides are TGCAGCGTTGCGTCGACAGGGTTAGCCAAAAACATTCAGTACTTC.